Described below is a single T cell receptor (beta chain) sequence and its context. This clonotype showed up just once. The clone's antigen remains unknown. Base qualities are not provided; no much larger clone lies one nucleotide away. Library generation was performed with 5' RACE. The run used an Illumina HiSeq 2500. A second PCR of about 6 to 12 cycles was run with a J-beta primer mix and a sample-barcoded 5' primer. A template-switch 5' adaptor carrying 12 random nucleotides introduced a unique molecular identifier onto each TCR beta cDNA molecule. Each sample yielded at least 2.5 million CDR3-containing paired-end reads. First-strand cDNA was synthesized from all RNA with the Mint cDNA synthesis kit, primed by a TRBC-specific oligonucleotide. Following uracil-DNA glycosylase treatment, all cDNA underwent a first 18-cycle PCR with the universal primers M1SS and BC2_uni_R. In the original analysis: Normalization of each sample was performed by random selection of 1 million high-quality reads, each carrying a distinct molecular identifier. Instead of being binned into consensus sequences, reads with shared molecular identifiers were discarded. MiTCR, run with a Q25 quality threshold and the strictest error-elimination algorithm, handled CDR3 identification, clonotype clustering and error correction. Lower-bound total TCR beta diversity was estimated with a nonparametric unseen species model using Euler transformation. In-frame beta chains were kept once TCRdb had trimmed the public reads at Q25 with fastp and called clones with MiXCR. For every CDR3 protein sequence, its rows merge into one entry that carries the most common genes and DNA. TCRdb, not the original authors, processed these V and J calls. The sample has roughly 1,300,000 distinct CDR3 sequences on record, approximately 59% of them singletons. Roughly 7% of the sample rests with the top ten.

The data originate from a study of blood T cells in healthy people across ages (dated by TCRdb to the mid-2010s). Describing the broader study: In model experiments, template switching captured about one uniquely barcoded TCR beta cDNA molecule for every two T cells. Donors were grouped into four age groups: young (average about 15 years), middle-aged (39), aged (around 62) and long-lived (about 90). Using the same blood draw, the study looked at two additional independent replicas of 1 million unique cDNA reads for two donors, one aged 18 to 30 and the other aged 80 or older. To avoid experimental bias, donors of different ages were distributed randomly across sequencing lanes. Age-related changes in TCR beta repertoire diversity were measured in the study by deep sequencing normalized with unique cDNA molecular identifiers.

The approximately 40 donors, aged about 6 to 95 years, were systemically healthy Caucasian individuals from Russia. Each donor gave about 9.8 milliliters of peripheral blood, drawn into EDTA-treated Vacutainer tubes. Ficoll-Paque density-gradient centrifugation was used to isolate PBMCs, with at least 6.5 million obtained per sample. Total RNA was extracted from PBMCs with Trizol reagent, with at least 6 micrograms obtained per sample. For every donor, flow cytometry on a PBMC aliquot measured the percentage of naive CD45RAhigh/CD27high T cells. Overall study outcomes, separate from this receptor: Compared with the aged group, more naive CD4+ T cells, fewer expanded clones and increased TCR diversity were shown by the long-lived group, suggesting age selection. Total diversity estimates from one million sequenced T cells were considered lower bounds and underestimates. Conclusive comparison of naive and antigen-experienced compartments was prevented by the profiling of bulk unsorted PBMCs. Observed TCR beta diversity correlated strongly with the percentage of naive T cells measured by flow cytometry. As age increased, observed TCR beta diversity per million T cells dropped in a roughly linear way, and a significant reduction was already evident by age roughly 36. Because donor CMV infection status was unknown, age-related changes in expanded clonotypes were potentially confounded.

The CDR3 sequence holds 15 residues, the cysteine and phenylalanine included. Only the CDR3 part of the read is kept: 45 bases, read in frame from the first base. CDR1 and CDR2 were assigned from the germline V gene (reference sequence) as SGHKS and YYEKEE. V lost 0 bases and J lost 5 bases, and the count of bases not matched to a germline gene is 5. This TCR came from a man in his late teens or twenties in good health. The chain uses TRBV5-5 and TRBJ1-5; the junction holds 7 bases that match TRBD1. Sequencing was performed on blood. The CDR3 reads as follows: CASSLVWDRDQPQHF. Here is the DNA: TGTGCCAGCAGCTTGGTTTGGGACAGAGATCAGCCCCAGCATTTT.